This T cell receptor beta chain was documented in a study of CD8+ T cells in alopecia areata. Trimming removed 2 bases from V and 4 bases from J, with 11 bases in between. From germline, CDR1 is GTSNPN and CDR2 SVGIG (reference sequence). CDR3 length: 13 residues. As to this clone: Its antigen is unidentified.

RNA extraction was followed by reverse transcription into cDNA, which acted as the sequencing template. TCRdb's table, derived via immunoSEQ multiplex PCR, lists solely in-frame clones and lacks some. This sample has around 120,000 clones, with around 64% found just once. Findings of the study overall: Alopecia totalis/universalis scalp especially showed more expanded CD8+ clones than normal scalp.

This chain connects TRBV30 to TRBJ2-5, with D perhaps matching TRBD2 (6 bases). The clonotype comes from a human donor in good health. Sequencing was performed on CD4+ T cells sorted from blood. The CDR3 nucleotides read TGTGCCTGGAGTCAGCGGAGGGGAGAGACCCAGTACTTC. Its translation is CAWSQRRGETQYF.